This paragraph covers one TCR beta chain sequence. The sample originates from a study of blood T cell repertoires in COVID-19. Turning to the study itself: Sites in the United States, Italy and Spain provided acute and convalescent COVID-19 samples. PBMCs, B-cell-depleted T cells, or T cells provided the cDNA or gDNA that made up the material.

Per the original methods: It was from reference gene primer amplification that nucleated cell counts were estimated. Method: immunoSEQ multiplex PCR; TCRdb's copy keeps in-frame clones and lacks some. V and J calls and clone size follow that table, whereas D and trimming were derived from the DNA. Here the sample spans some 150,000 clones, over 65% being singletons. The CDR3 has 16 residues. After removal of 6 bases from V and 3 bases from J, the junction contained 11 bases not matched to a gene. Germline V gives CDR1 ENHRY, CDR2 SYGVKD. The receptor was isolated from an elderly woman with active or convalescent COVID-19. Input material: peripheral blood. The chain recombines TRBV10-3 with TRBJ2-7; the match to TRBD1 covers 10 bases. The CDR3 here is CAIREPGQGTGYEQYF. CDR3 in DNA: TGTGCCATCAGAGAGCCGGGACAGGGGACAGGCTACGAGCAGTACTTC.